This T cell receptor beta chain appears in the sequencing data of a study of identical twins (dated by TCRdb to 2016 to 2018). Turning to the overall study: To test whether fetal clonotypes persist, the study used deep sequencing on TCR alpha and beta repertoires from monozygotic twins, unrelated adults of various ages, and cord blood. Replicate twin experiments were performed at different times using different library preparation protocols to rule out contamination. Results the study describes overall, beyond this receptor: Invariant T cells such as MAIT and iNKT could partly confound zero-insertion analyses, though diverse VJ usage argued against this for most clonotypes. Because the same donors could not be followed over many years, the conclusions relied on cross-sectional statistical analysis. Out-of-frame TCR alpha sequences shared between twins showed an excess of low generation-probability sequences compared with coincidental sharing between unrelated individuals. Fewer insertions were carried by abundant cord blood beta clonotypes; a weaker similar trend was observed in young adult naive repertoires, while no such trend was observed in memory repertoires. The excess sharing between twins in beta out-of-frame sequences was weaker because fewer shared sequences reduced the signal-to-noise ratio. Out-of-frame TCR alpha sharing in monozygotic twins was systematically underestimated by recombination models, whereas sharing between unrelated individuals was in agreement with the recombination models.

The library was generated by 5' RACE. The sequencing machine was an Illumina HiSeq 2000. A universal primer binding site was added through template switching, and the final cDNA carried a unique molecular identifier so that TCR cDNA molecules could be counted accurately. First-strand cDNA for TCR alpha and beta chains was synthesized from specific primers in the conserved constant-segment region. To control for contamination, every cDNA library was double barcoded, receiving both a SMART-Mk sample barcode and Illumina barcodes. Two successive PCR steps introduced TruSeq adapter sequences along with Illumina sample barcodes. TCR alpha and beta cDNA libraries were sequenced on the Illumina HiSeq platform with custom primers. Concerning the study's data processing: MiGEC was used to process raw reads and extract unique molecular identifiers, and MiXCR was used to find CDR3 positions. For each individual, recombination models were inferred using an EM algorithm with the repgenHMM and IGoR tools. Shared clonotype analysis was performed with the tcR package in R, normalizing sharing by the product of cloneset sizes. To study raw recombination without the effects of thymic and clonal selection, out-of-frame nonproductive sequences were analyzed. Using fastp at Q25 and MiXCR, TCRdb reprocessed the public reads and kept productive beta chains. Entries are consolidated by CDR3 protein sequence, retaining the most common genes and DNA. TCRdb's processing, not the authors' own work, is the source of the V and J calls. For this sample the table gives over 550,000 distinct CDR3 sequences, of which roughly 6.6% were detected only once. Roughly 1.5% of the sample belongs to the ten largest clones.

This clonotype was counted a few times. Its cognate antigen has yet to be identified. Base quality data are lacking; no much larger clone is found one base away. The CDR1 and CDR2 encoded by the germline V gene are SQVTM and ANQGSEA. The CDR3, cysteine through phenylalanine, is 15 amino acids long. Just the 45-base CDR3 DNA is kept, in frame starting at base 1. At the junction V is shortened by 5 bases and J by 0 bases, with 13 bases in between. All donors were healthy Caucasians. Three pairs of female monozygotic twins, all aged roughly 18 to 29 years, were included in the twin cohort. The RNA used for TCR libraries was isolated from peripheral blood mononuclear cells. This sample also appeared in a second study, on yellow fever vaccine responses in identical twins. From the second report: The T cell response to vaccination in identical twins was reported by the authors to appear partly convergent and partly personalized. In the study, vaccine-responding T cell clones were precisely tracked in identical twins.

Sequencing was performed on PBMCs. Recombination connected TRBV29-1 to TRBJ2-2; the D gene is possibly TRBD2, with 6 bases matching. This sequence was found in a woman in her late teens or twenties in good health. The sequenced DNA is TGCAGCGTTTCGACGGGGAGGACGAACACCGGGGAGCTGTTTTTT. Its amino acids are CSVSTGRTNTGELFF.